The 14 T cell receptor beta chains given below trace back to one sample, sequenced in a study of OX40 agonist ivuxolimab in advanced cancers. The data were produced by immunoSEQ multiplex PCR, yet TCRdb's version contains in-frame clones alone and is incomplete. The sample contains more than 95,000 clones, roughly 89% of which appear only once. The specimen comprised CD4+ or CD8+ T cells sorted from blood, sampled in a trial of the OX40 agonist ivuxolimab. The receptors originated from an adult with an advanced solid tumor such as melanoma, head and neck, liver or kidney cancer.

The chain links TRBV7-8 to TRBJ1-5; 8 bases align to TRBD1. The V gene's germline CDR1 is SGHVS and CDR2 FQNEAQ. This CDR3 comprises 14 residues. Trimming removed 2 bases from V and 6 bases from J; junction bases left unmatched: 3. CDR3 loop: CASSLFQGAQPQHF. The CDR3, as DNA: TGTGCCAGCAGCTTATTCCAGGGGGCTCAGCCCCAGCATTTT.

CDR3 sequence (DNA): TGTGCCAGCGCAGGTCAGGGGTATAGCAATCAGCCCCAGCATTTT. Translation gives CASAGQGYSNQPQHF. The chain employs TRBV28 and TRBJ1-5; D perhaps matches TRBD1 (6 bases). Germline assignment: CDR1 MDHEN and CDR2 SYDVKM. The CDR3 extends over 15 amino acids. V lost 8 bases, J lost 0 bases, and 14 bases lay in between.

The CDR3 loop reads CASSPRDTREQFF. CDR3 sequence (DNA): TGTGCCAGCAGCCCACGGGACACGCGGGAGCAGTTCTTC. The V call is TRBV21-1, the J call TRBJ2-1; the table names TRBD1, a call not compared with the DNA. TRBV21-1 has pseudogene status. This CDR3 region has 13 residues.

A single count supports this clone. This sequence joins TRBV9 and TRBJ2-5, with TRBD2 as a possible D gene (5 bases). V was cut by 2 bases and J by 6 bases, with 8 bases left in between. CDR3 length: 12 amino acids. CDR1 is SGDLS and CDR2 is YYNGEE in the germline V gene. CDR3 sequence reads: CASSVSDQTQYF. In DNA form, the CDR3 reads TGTGCCAGCAGCGTTAGCGACCAGACCCAGTACTTC.

As DNA, the CDR3 is TGTGCCAGCAGTTTAGCCGGCTACTATGGCTACACCTTC. Its translation is CASSLAGYYGYTF. The V call is TRBV28, the J call TRBJ1-2; D is unclear. Trimming removed 2 bases at V and 3 bases at J, with 7 bases between. CDR1 is MDHEN, CDR2 SYDVKM, per germline. This CDR3 has 13 residues.

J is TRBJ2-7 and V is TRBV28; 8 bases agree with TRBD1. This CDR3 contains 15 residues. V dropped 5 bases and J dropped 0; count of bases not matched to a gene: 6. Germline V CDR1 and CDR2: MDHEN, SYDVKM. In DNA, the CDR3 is TGTGCCAGCAGTACCCACAGGGGGTTCTCCTACGAGCAGTACTTC. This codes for CASSTHRGFSYEQYF. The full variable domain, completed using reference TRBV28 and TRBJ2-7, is DVKVTQSSRYLVKRTGEKVFLECVQDMDHENMFWYRQDPGLGLRLIYFSYDVKMKEKGDIPEGYSVSREKKERFSLILESASTNQTSMYLCASSTHRGFSYEQYFGPGTRLTVT.

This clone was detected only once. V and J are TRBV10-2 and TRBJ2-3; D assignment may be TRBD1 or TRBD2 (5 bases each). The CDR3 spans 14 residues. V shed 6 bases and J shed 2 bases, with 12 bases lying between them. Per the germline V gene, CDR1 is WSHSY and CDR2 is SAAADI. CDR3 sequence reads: CASRDTGTTDTQYF. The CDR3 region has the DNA TGCGCCAGCAGAGACACCGGGACCACAGATACGCAGTATTTT.

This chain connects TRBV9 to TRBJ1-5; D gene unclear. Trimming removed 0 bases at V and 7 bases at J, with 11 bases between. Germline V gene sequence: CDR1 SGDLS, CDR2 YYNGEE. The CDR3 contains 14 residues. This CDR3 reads CASSVGTVGQPQHF. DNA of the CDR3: TGTGCCAGCAGCGTAGGAACAGTTGGGCAGCCCCAGCATTTT.

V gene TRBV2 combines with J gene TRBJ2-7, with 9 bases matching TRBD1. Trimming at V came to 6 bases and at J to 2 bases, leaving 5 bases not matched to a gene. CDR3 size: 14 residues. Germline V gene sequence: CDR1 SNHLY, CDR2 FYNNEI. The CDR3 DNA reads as TGTGCCAGCAGGGAACAGGGGGCCACCTACGAGCAGTACTTC. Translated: CASREQGATYEQYF.

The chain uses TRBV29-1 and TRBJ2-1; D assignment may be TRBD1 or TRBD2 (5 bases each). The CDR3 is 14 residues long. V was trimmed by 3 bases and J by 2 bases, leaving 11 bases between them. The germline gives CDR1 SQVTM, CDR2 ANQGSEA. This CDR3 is CSVDVQGAYNEQFF. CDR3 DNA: TGCAGCGTTGATGTCCAGGGAGCCTACAATGAGCAGTTCTTC.

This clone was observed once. CDR3 residues: CASSLEGPYGYTF. In nucleotides, the CDR3 is TGCGCCAGCAGCTTGGAGGGCCCCTATGGCTACACCTTC. The chain couples TRBV5-1 to TRBJ1-2; D ambiguous. Germline loops: CDR1 SGHRS, CDR2 YFSETQ. The CDR3 sequence is 13 residues long. V was shortened by 0 bases and J by 4 bases, with 7 bases between the two germline ends. Together with reference TRBV5-1 and TRBJ1-2, the CDR3 gives the full variable domain: KAGVTQTPRYLIKTRGQQVTLSCSPISGHRSVSWYQQTPGQGLQFLFEYFSETQRNKGNFPGRFSGRQFSNSRSEMNVSTLELGDSALYLCASSLEGPYGYTFGSGTRLTVV.

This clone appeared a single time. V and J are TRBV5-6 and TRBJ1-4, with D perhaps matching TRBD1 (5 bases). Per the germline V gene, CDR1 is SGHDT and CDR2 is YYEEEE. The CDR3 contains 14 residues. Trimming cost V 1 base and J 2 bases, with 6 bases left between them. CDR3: CASSLYRTNEKLFF. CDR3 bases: TGTGCCAGCAGCTTGTACAGGACTAATGAAAAACTGTTTTTT.

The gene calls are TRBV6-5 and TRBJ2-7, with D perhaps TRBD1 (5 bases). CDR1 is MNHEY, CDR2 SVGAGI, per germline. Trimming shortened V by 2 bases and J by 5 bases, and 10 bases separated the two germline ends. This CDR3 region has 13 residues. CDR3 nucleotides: TGTGCCAGCAGTTACAGGGGTCAGGACGAGCAGTACTTC. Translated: CASSYRGQDEQYF.

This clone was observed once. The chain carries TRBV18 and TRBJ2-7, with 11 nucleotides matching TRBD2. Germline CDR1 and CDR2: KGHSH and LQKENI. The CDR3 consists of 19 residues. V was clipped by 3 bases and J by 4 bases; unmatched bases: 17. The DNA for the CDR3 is TGTGCCAGCTCACCGGGTTCTGGGCAGCTAGCGGGGGGCTTTTACGAGCAGTACTTC. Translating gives CASSPGSGQLAGGFYEQYF.